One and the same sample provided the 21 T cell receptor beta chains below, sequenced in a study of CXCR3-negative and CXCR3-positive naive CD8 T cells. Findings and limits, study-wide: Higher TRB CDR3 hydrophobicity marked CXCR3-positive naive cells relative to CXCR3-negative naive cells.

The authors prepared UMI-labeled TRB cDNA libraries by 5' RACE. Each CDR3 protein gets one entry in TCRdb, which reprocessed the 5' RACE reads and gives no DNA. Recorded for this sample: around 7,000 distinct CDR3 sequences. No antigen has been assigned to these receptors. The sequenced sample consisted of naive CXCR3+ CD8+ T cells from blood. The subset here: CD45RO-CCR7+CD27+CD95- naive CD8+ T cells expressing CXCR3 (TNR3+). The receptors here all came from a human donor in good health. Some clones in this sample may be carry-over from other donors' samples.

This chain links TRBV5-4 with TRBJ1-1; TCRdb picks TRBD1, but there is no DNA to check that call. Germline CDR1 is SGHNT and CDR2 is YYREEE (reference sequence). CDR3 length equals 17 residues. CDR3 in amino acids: CASSPPGQGLPVTEAFF.

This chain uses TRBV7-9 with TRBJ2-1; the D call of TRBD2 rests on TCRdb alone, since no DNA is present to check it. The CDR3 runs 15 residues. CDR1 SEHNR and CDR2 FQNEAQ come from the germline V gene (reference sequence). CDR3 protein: CASSFGLADDNEQFF. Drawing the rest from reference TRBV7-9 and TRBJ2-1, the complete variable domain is DTGVSQNPRHKITKRGQNVTFRCDPISEHNRLYWYRQTLGQGPEFLTYFQNEAQLEKSRLLSDRFSAERPKGSFSTLEIQRTEQGDSAMYLCASSFGLADDNEQFFGPGTRLTVL.

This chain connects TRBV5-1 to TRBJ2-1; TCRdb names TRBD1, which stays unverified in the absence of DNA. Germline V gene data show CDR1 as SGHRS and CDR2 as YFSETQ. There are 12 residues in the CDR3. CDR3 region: CASSLGVDREFF.

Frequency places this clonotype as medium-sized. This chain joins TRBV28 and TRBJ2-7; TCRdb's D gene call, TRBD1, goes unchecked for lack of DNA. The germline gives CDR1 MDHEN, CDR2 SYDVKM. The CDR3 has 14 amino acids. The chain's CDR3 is CASSLTGEGYEQYF. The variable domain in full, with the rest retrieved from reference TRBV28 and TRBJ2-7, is DVKVTQSSRYLVKRTGEKVFLECVQDMDHENMFWYRQDPGLGLRLIYFSYDVKMKEKGDIPEGYSVSREKKERFSLILESASTNQTSMYLCASSLTGEGYEQYFGPGTRLTVT.

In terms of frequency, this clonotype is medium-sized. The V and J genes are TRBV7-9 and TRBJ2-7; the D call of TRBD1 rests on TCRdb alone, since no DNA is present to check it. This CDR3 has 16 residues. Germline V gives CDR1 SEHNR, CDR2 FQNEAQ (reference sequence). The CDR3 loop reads CASSYTRAESSYEQYF.

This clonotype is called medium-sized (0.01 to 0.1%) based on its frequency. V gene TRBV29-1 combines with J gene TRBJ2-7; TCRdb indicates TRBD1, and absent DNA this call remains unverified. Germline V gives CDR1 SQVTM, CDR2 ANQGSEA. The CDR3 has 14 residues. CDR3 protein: CSVDLGQGAYEQYF.

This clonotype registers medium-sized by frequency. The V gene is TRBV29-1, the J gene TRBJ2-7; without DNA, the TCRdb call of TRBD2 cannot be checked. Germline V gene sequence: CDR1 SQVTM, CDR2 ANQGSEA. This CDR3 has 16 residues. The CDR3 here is CSVEGGLAGEHYEQYF.

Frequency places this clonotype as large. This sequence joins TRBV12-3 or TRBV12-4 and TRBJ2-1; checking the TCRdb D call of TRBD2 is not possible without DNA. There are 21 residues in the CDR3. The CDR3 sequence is CASSLSIWTGKTGGPYNEQFF.

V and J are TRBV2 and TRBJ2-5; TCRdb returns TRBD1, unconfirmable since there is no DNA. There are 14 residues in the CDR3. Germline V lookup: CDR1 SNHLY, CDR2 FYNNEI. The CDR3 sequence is CASMQGSPNETQYF.

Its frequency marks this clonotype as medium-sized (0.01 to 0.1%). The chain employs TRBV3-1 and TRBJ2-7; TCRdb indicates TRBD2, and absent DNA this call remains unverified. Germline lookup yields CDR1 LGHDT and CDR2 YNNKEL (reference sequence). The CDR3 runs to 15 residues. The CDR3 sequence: CASSQASGGDDEQYF.

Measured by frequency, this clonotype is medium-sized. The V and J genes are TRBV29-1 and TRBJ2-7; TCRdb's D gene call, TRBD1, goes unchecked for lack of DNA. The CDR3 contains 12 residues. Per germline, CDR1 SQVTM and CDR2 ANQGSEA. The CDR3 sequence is CSGRTGSYEQYF.

The CDR3 sequence is CASSVGRVSYEQYF. The rearrangement links TRBV9 to TRBJ2-7. Germline CDR1 and CDR2: SGDLS and YYNGEE. CDR3 length equals 14 residues.

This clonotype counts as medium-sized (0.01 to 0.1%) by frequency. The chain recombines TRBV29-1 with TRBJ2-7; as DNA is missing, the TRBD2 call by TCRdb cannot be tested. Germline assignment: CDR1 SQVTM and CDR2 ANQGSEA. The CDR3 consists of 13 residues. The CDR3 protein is CSVEASTPYEQYF.

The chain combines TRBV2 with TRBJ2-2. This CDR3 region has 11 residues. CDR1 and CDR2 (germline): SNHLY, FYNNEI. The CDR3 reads CASDSTGELFF.

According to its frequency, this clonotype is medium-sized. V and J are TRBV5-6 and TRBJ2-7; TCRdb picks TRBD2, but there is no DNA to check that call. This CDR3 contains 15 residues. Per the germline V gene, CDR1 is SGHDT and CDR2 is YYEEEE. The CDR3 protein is CASSFSLREAYEQYF.

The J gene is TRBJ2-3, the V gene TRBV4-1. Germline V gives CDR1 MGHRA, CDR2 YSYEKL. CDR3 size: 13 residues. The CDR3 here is CASSQDVEDTQYF.

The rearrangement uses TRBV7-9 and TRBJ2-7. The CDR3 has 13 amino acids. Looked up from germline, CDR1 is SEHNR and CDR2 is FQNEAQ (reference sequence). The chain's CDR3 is CASSLDESYEQYF.

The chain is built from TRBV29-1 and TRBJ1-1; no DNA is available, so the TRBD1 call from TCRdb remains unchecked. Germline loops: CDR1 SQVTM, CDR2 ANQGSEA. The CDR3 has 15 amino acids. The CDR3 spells CSVENRVGANTEAFF.

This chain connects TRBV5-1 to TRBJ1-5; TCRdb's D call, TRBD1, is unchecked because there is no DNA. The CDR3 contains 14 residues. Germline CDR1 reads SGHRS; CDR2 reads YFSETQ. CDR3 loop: CASSLGQNNQPEHF.

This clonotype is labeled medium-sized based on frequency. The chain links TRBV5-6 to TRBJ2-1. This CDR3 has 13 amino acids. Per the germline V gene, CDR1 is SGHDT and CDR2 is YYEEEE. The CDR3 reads CASSLVIVDEQFF. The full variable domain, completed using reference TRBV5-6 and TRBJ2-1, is DAGVTQSPTHLIKTRGQQVTLRCSPKSGHDTVSWYQQALGQGPQFIFQYYEEEERQRGNFPDRFSGHQFPNYSSELNVNALLLGDSALYLCASSLVIVDEQFFGPGTRLTVL.

The CDR3 sequence: CSYMGDNTEAFF. The gene calls are TRBV29-1 and TRBJ1-1; checking the TCRdb D call of TRBD1 is not possible without DNA. Per the germline V gene, CDR1 is SQVTM and CDR2 is ANQGSEA. The CDR3 has 12 amino acids.